Sequencing of this T cell receptor (beta chain) was carried out in a study of T cells in Graves' hyperthyroidism and ophthalmopathy. V shed 4 bases, J shed 2 bases, and the junction held 8 bases outside the gene matches. Germline V gene data show CDR1 as GTSNPN and CDR2 as SVGIG (reference sequence). This CDR3 comprises 16 residues. This clonotype occurred many times. Amplification targeted TCR beta CDR3 regions from RNA transcripts. A set of HTBI primers served as the primers for a first-round RT-PCR of the TCR CDR3. TCRdb processed the multiplex PCR reads anew with MiXCR; each CDR3 protein has one entry. This table holds roughly 350,000 distinct CDR3 sequences, about 14% found once.

The sample comprised blood. The TCR comes from a woman aged 25 to 39 with Graves' ophthalmopathy. V gene TRBV30 combines with J gene TRBJ1-5; TRBD1 agrees at 10 bases. The CDR3 DNA sequence: TGTGCCTGGACCAGACAGGGGGCGCATGGCAATCAGCCCCAGCATTTT. Protein sequence: CAWTRQGAHGNQPQHF.